The rows below give T cell receptor beta chains drawn from one sample of a study of T cell responses to AZD1222 COVID-19 vaccine. Some clones are missing from TCRdb's copy, which holds only in-frame ones; the method was immunoSEQ multiplex PCR. The table has around 120,000 clones, 92% seen once; the top ten hold around 15%. Specimen: peripheral blood, collected on day 0 of AZD1222 vaccination. All receptors derive from an adult in good health. CDR3s include the opening cysteine and the closing phenylalanine or tryptophan. The D gene is left open where the match is weak. The listing skips clone size in some rows; elsewhere it reads once, few, many or a size class.

TGTGCCAGCAGCTTAGCTTCGACTAGCGGGGGGGAGACCCAGTACTTC	CASSLASTSGGETQYF	TRBJ2-5	TRBV7-6	once	TRBD2
TGTGCCAGCAGCTACAACAGGGGTCAGCCCCAGCATTTT	CASSYNRGQPQHF	TRBJ1-5	TRBV13	NA	TRBD1
TGTGCCAGCAGCCAAGATAGGCGGGATCGGGCCTACAATGAGCAGTTCTTC	CASSQDRRDRAYNEQFF	TRBJ2-1	TRBV3-1/TRBV3-2	NA	NA
TGTGCCAGCAGAGCCGGGACAGGGAACTATGGCTACACCTTC	CASRAGTGNYGYTF	TRBJ1-2	TRBV6-5	NA	TRBD1
TGTGCCAGCAGTTGGGGAGTCGGGGCAACTAATGAAAAACTGTTTTTT	CASSWGVGATNEKLFF	TRBJ1-4	TRBV6-5	NA	NA
TGTGCCAGCAGCAAACAGGGCTGGGACACTGAAGCTTTCTTT	CASSKQGWDTEAFF	TRBJ1-1	TRBV7-9	NA	NA
TGCGCCAGCAGCCAAGATTGGGACAGGGATAAGGACGGGGAGCTGTTTTTT	CASSQDWDRDKDGELFF	TRBJ2-2	TRBV4-1	NA	TRBD1
TGTGCCAGCAGTCGACAGGGTTTGGGTGACTCTGGAAACACCATATATTTT	CASSRQGLGDSGNTIYF	TRBJ1-3	TRBV27	NA	TRBD1
TGTGCCAGCAGCTTCGAGCAAAACTACGAGCAGTACTTC	CASSFEQNYEQYF	TRBJ2-7	TRBV5-4	NA	NA
TGTGCCAGCAGTTTATCGTGGACAGGGGCTCTGGGTAACGTTGGCTACACCTTC	CASSLSWTGALGNVGYTF	TRBJ1-2	TRBV27	NA	TRBD1
TGTGCCGCGACAGGGGGGATGTACGAGCAGTACTTC	CAATGGMYEQYF	TRBJ2-7	TRBV7-9	NA	TRBD1
TGTGCCAGCAGCCAAGATTACGCGGGGGTGATACACAATGAGCAGTTCTTC	CASSQDYAGVIHNEQFF	TRBJ2-1	TRBV3-1/TRBV3-2	NA	TRBD2
TGTGCTAGTGGCCCCGACGGAAACACCATATATTTT	CASGPDGNTIYF	TRBJ1-3	TRBV12-5	NA	NA
TGTGCCAGCAGACAGGGCCCGAACACCGGGGAGCTGTTTTTT	CASRQGPNTGELFF	TRBJ2-2	TRBV27	NA	NA
TGTGCCAGCAGCCTTACCGGGTGGAAGGGGAGCTCCTATAATTCACCCCTCCACTTT	CASSLTGWKGSSYNSPLHF	TRBJ1-6	TRBV28	NA	NA
TGTGCCAGCAGCCAAGAACGGCTAGCGGGGCTGCATGAGCAGTTCTTC	CASSQERLAGLHEQFF	TRBJ2-1	TRBV3-1/TRBV3-2	NA	TRBD2
TGTGCCAGCAGCTTCGGGTCACAGAACTATGGCTACACCTTC	CASSFGSQNYGYTF	TRBJ1-2	TRBV5-6	NA	NA
TGTGCCAGCAGTGAACCGAGGGGCCAGCCCCAGCATTTT	CASSEPRGQPQHF	TRBJ1-5	TRBV6-1	NA	NA
TGTGCCAGCAGCTTCGATAAAACAGGGTACTATGGCTACACCTTC	CASSFDKTGYYGYTF	TRBJ1-2	TRBV7-6	NA	NA
TGTGCAAGTCGCTTAGCCGGGACTTGCTACGAGCAGTACTTC	CASRLAGTCYEQYF	TRBJ2-7	TRBV12-2	NA	NA
TGTGCCACCAGTGAGTCGTCAATAGCCGGGGAGCTGTTTTTT	CATSESSIAGELFF	TRBJ2-2	TRBV24-1	NA	NA
TGTGCCAGCTCACGATCCAGGTCGGCCTCTGGGGCCAACGTCCTGACTTTC	CASSRSRSASGANVLTF	TRBJ2-6	TRBV18	NA	NA
TGCGCCAGCGGATCATCGGTAGATACGCAGTATTTT	CASGSSVDTQYF	TRBJ2-3	TRBV10-1	NA	NA
TGCGCCAGCAGCCAAGGGTCCGGGACAGGGGGCTACAATGAGCAGTTCTTC	CASSQGSGTGGYNEQFF	TRBJ2-1	TRBV4-3	NA	TRBD1
TGTGCCAGCAGCCTAGAGAGCGGGGAAATCCAAGAGACCCAGTACTTC	CASSLESGEIQETQYF	TRBJ2-5	TRBV5-4	NA	TRBD2
TGTGCCCCCGACAGGGGAGAGACCCAGTACTTC	CAPDRGETQYF	TRBJ2-5	TRBV5-8	NA	TRBD1
TGTGCCAGCAGCTTTGGGGTAACAGGGGTCTATGGCTACACCTTC	CASSFGVTGVYGYTF	TRBJ1-2	TRBV5-6	NA	TRBD1
TGTGCCAGCAACACGGGACAGGGGAATTGTGTGCCCCAGCATTTT	CASNTGQGNCVPQHF	TRBJ1-5	TRBV11-3	NA	TRBD1
TGTGCCAGCAGCGGGACAGTTCTTATAGAGCAGTACTTC	CASSGTVLIEQYF	TRBJ2-7	TRBV21-1	once	NA
TGTGCCAGCAGTTACGTTCCGGGACAGCCACAAGAGACCCAGTACTTC	CASSYVPGQPQETQYF	TRBJ2-5	TRBV6-6	NA	TRBD1
TGCGCCAGCAGCTTGCAGGGCGGGAGGAGAGCAGATACGCAGTATTTT	CASSLQGGRRADTQYF	TRBJ2-3	TRBV5-1	NA	TRBD2
TGTGCCAGCAGCGTTTCAGGAATTAGCAATCAGCCCCAGCATTTT	CASSVSGISNQPQHF	TRBJ1-5	TRBV9	NA	NA
TGTGCCAGCATCCAGGGCAGGCGAGAGCAGTACTTC	CASIQGRREQYF	TRBJ2-7	TRBV6-5	NA	NA
TGTGCCAGCAGTCAAGACAGGGACGAGCAGTACTTC	CASSQDRDEQYF	TRBJ2-7	TRBV7-2	NA	TRBD1
TGTGCCAGCAGCGTCGGGGGTTGGGACACTGAAGCTTTCTTT	CASSVGGWDTEAFF	TRBJ1-1	TRBV9	NA	NA